The 23 T cell receptor beta chains in this list originate from one sample, sequenced in a study of cytomegalovirus exposure and HLA in healthy donors. The study ran its PCR with 60 Vbeta and 13 Jbeta primers. This table comes from immunoSEQ multiplex PCR, and its TCRdb copy is limited to in-frame clones, with some not included. The data show approximately 150,000 clones, with approximately 80% seen just once and 7% held by the top ten. The source material was PBMCs. The source is a woman aged 25 to 39 in good health and CMV-seropositive.

This chain connects TRBV7-8 to TRBJ2-7, with D possibly TRBD1 on 5 matching bases. This CDR3 is built from 15 residues. Germline V gives CDR1 SGHVS, CDR2 FQNEAQ. Trimming took 1 base from V and 5 from J, leaving 15 bases between them. CDR3 sequence (DNA): TGTGCCAGCAGCTTAGGCGGTGCAGGGAACCACGAGCAGTACTTC. Residues: CASSLGGAGNHEQYF.

The chain recombines TRBV5-1 with TRBJ1-2; D is unclear. V lost 1 base and J 6 bases, leaving 10 bases between the germline ends. CDR1 and CDR2 from the germline V gene are SGHRS and YFSETQ. The CDR3 has 13 residues. The CDR3 nucleotides read TGCGCCAGCAGCTTGTCGATAGCGGATGGCTACACCTTC. Protein product: CASSLSIADGYTF.

The J gene is TRBJ2-3, the V gene TRBV7-9; 8 positions match TRBD1. The germline gives CDR1 SEHNR, CDR2 FQNEAQ (reference sequence). The CDR3 has 15 amino acids. Germline trimming cut 5 bases from V and 3 bases from J; bases unmatched to any gene: 7. The CDR3 reads CASSRGTGLTDTQYF. The CDR3 DNA reads as TGTGCCAGCAGCCGCGGGACAGGTTTAACAGATACGCAGTATTTT.

The chain combines TRBV5-4 with TRBJ2-3, with 11 nucleotides matching TRBD2. The CDR3 loop spans 15 amino acids. Germline V gene lookup returns CDR1 SGHNT and CDR2 YYREEE (reference sequence). Losses at the gene ends were 5 bases for V and 1 base for J; bases not matched to a gene: 3. The CDR3 DNA reads TGTGCCAGCAGGCCGACTAGCGGGGGCACAGATACGCAGTATTTT. Protein product: CASRPTSGGTDTQYF. The full variable domain, completed using reference TRBV5-4 and TRBJ2-3, is ETGVTQSPTHLIKTRGQQVTLRCSSQSGHNTVSWYQQALGQGPQFIFQYYREEENGRGNFPPRFSGLQFPNYSSELNVNALELDDSALYLCASRPTSGGTDTQYFGPGTRLTVL.

This clone was counted between two and nine times. V usage is TRBV5-4 and J usage is TRBJ2-1, with 10 bases that match TRBD2. This CDR3 region has 15 residues. Germline V gene sequence: CDR1 SGHNT, CDR2 YYREEE (reference sequence). Losses at the gene ends were 0 bases for V and 8 bases for J; bases not matched to a gene: 5. CDR3 amino acids: CASSLAQRGGDEQFF. The CDR3 nucleotides read TGTGCCAGCAGCTTGGCCCAGCGGGGGGGCGATGAGCAGTTCTTC.

V is TRBV2 and J is TRBJ1-1, with D perhaps TRBD1 (5 bases). Germline lookup yields CDR1 SNHLY and CDR2 FYNNEI. V lost 6 bases and J lost 1, with 15 bases in between. The CDR3 is 15 amino acids. The CDR3 sequence is CASRVEGGGNTEAFF. CDR3 in DNA: TGTGCCAGCAGGGTTGAAGGCGGGGGGAACACTGAAGCTTTCTTT. Full variable domain (missing parts from reference TRBV2 and TRBJ1-1): EPEVTQTPSHQVTQMGQEVILRCVPISNHLYFYWYRQILGQKVEFLVSFYNNEISEKSEIFDDQFSVERPDGSNFTLKIRSTKLEDSAMYFCASRVEGGGNTEAFFGQGTRLTVV.

This clone was seen a few times. The chain has TRBV9 and TRBJ2-1; perhaps TRBD2 as D (5 bases). The germline CDR1 and CDR2 sequences are SGDLS and YYNGEE. V lost 3 bases, J lost 0 bases, and 10 bases lay in between. This CDR3 has 15 residues. CDR3 amino acids: CASSGSGSSYNEQFF. The CDR3 DNA is TGTGCCAGCAGCGGGTCGGGAAGCTCCTACAATGAGCAGTTCTTC.

V gene TRBV7-9 combines with J gene TRBJ2-5; the match to TRBD2 covers 14 bases. The CDR3 totals 16 residues. V dropped 4 bases and J dropped 1; count of bases not matched to a gene: 2. The germline gives CDR1 SEHNR, CDR2 FQNEAQ (reference sequence). The CDR3: CASSSGTSGGQETQYF. DNA for the CDR3: TGTGCCAGCAGCTCAGGGACTAGCGGGGGCCAAGAGACCCAGTACTTC.

This chain links TRBV6-5 with TRBJ1-2; TRBD1 might be the D (6 bases). Germline V gene lookup returns CDR1 MNHEY and CDR2 SVGAGI. Trimming took 0 bases from V and 3 from J, leaving 8 bases between them. CDR3 size: 14 residues. The CDR3 here is CASSYSNRDYGYTF. The CDR3 DNA sequence: TGTGCCAGCAGTTACTCGAACAGGGACTATGGCTACACCTTC.

CDR3 sequence reads: CASSKGGESYNEQFF. The CDR3 DNA reads as TGTGCCAGTAGTAAAGGCGGGGAGTCCTACAATGAGCAGTTCTTC. This chain uses TRBV19 with TRBJ2-1; tentatively, D is TRBD2 (6 bases). Trimming stripped 4 bases from V and 1 base from J, with 11 bases between. CDR1 is LNHDA, CDR2 SQIVND, per germline (reference sequence). This CDR3 spans 15 amino acids.

A few counts support this clone. The chain recombines TRBV5-1 with TRBJ2-3; perhaps TRBD1 as D (5 bases). Germline V gene sequence: CDR1 SGHRS, CDR2 YFSETQ. Between the trimmed V and J ends, which lost 7 bases and 2 bases, there was a span of 11 bases. This CDR3 has 13 residues. CDR3: CASRGQDTDTQYF. CDR3 bases: TGCGCCAGCCGCGGACAAGACACAGATACGCAGTATTTT.

This clone was picked up one time. This chain joins TRBV7-2 and TRBJ1-2, with a weak D call TRBD1 (6 bases). Germline V CDR1 and CDR2: SGHTA, FQGNSA. This CDR3 has 14 amino acids. With 5 bases removed from V and 4 bases from J, the gap between germline ends came to 14 bases. Written as DNA, the CDR3 is TGTGCCAGCAGCCCGGCGGGGGCCGCCTATGGCTACACCTTC. It codes for CASSPAGAAYGYTF.

The rearrangement joins TRBV9 to TRBJ2-1; TRBD1 matches at 10 bases. CDR3 size: 15 residues. CDR1 and CDR2 (germline): SGDLS, YYNGEE. The trim removed 2 bases at V and 2 bases at J, leaving 1 base unmatched. The CDR3 reads CASSVGTGAYNEQFF. CDR3 in DNA: TGTGCCAGCAGCGTCGGGACAGGGGCCTACAATGAGCAGTTCTTC. Full variable domain (missing parts from reference TRBV9 and TRBJ2-1): DSGVTQTPKHLITATGQRVTLRCSPRSGDLSVYWYQQSLDQGLQFLIQYYNGEERAKGNILERFSAQQFPDLHSELNLSSLELGDSALYFCASSVGTGAYNEQFFGPGTRLTVL.

This clone was detected only once. J is TRBJ2-6 and V is TRBV9; no clear D. V was trimmed by 2 bases and J by 1 base, leaving 4 bases between them. The CDR3 contains 14 residues. Germline V lookup: CDR1 SGDLS, CDR2 YYNGEE. CDR3 sequence reads: CASSVLSGANVLTF. The CDR3 bases are TGTGCCAGCAGCGTCCTATCTGGGGCCAACGTCCTGACTTTC.

A few counts support this clone. CDR3 coding DNA: TGTGCCAGCAGCACCCAGGCCGGGGAGCTGTTTTTT. This gives the protein CASSTQAGELFF. The V gene is TRBV9, the J gene TRBJ2-2; D is ambiguous. CDR1 and CDR2 from the germline V gene are SGDLS and YYNGEE. V lost 4 bases and J 6 bases, leaving 7 bases between the germline ends. CDR3 length: 12 residues.

This chain connects TRBV12-5 to TRBJ2-2, with D possibly TRBD2 on 7 matching bases. Trimming stripped 0 bases from V and 1 base from J, with 12 bases between. Germline V gene lookup returns CDR1 LGHNT and CDR2 FRNRAP. The CDR3 totals 17 residues. Here the CDR3 reads CASGLVGGGGNTGELFF. The CDR3 nucleotides are TGTGCTAGTGGTTTGGTAGGAGGGGGGGGGAACACCGGGGAGCTGTTTTTT.

The V call is TRBV4-3, the J call TRBJ1-2; 11 nucleotides align to TRBD1. Germline CDR1 is LGHNA and CDR2 is YSLEER. V was clipped by 3 bases and J by 6 bases; unmatched bases: 12. The CDR3 runs to 17 residues. The CDR3 loop reads CASSQAPGDRGVDGYTF. The CDR3 DNA is TGCGCCAGCAGCCAGGCTCCGGGGGACAGGGGGGTAGATGGCTACACCTTC.

V usage is TRBV27 and J usage is TRBJ2-7, with 10 bases lining up with TRBD1. Germline V CDR1 and CDR2: MNHEY, SMNVEV (reference sequence). The CDR3 covers 16 residues. The trim removed 6 bases at V and 3 bases at J, leaving 11 bases unmatched. The CDR3 nucleotides are TGTGCCAGCAGCCTTTATACCGGGACAGGGGACTACGAGCAGTACTTC. Its protein is CASSLYTGTGDYEQYF.

V usage is TRBV11-3 and J usage is TRBJ1-1, with 8 bases lining up with TRBD1. Germline lookup yields CDR1 SGHNT and CDR2 YENEEA. Trimming removed 4 bases from V and 1 base from J; junction bases left unmatched: 2. This CDR3 region has 14 residues. The CDR3 sequence: CASSSGTGNTEAFF. The CDR3, as DNA: TGTGCCAGCAGCTCCGGGACAGGGAACACTGAAGCTTTCTTT.

The V and J genes are TRBV4-2 and TRBJ2-5, with 10 bases aligning to TRBD1. This CDR3 spans 16 amino acids. CDR1 is LGHNA, CDR2 YNFKEQ, per germline. J lost 5 bases, V lost 0 bases, and 6 bases had no gene match. The CDR3 protein is CASSQERQGARETQYF. The CDR3 coding sequence is TGTGCCAGCAGCCAAGAACGACAGGGGGCTCGGGAGACCCAGTACTTC.

V is TRBV6-1 and J is TRBJ2-7, with TRBD1 identical over 8 bases. V trimming: 6 bases; J trimming: 6 bases; junction bases outside the gene matches: 10. Germline V gene data show CDR1 as MNHNS and CDR2 as SASEGT. CDR3 length: 14 amino acids. The CDR3 DNA reads as TGTGCCAGCAGGCGACTACAGGGGGGTGGCGAGCAGTACTTC. It is translated as CASRRLQGGGEQYF.

J is TRBJ1-4 and V is TRBV28; unclear D gene. Trimming took 8 bases from V and 6 from J, leaving 13 bases between them. Germline CDR1 reads MDHEN; CDR2 reads SYDVKM. This CDR3 has 13 amino acids. CDR3 sequence reads: CASLGPGYEKLFF. Here the CDR3 DNA reads TGTGCCAGCTTGGGCCCTGGGTATGAAAAACTGTTTTTT.

This clone was seen just once. The rearrangement links TRBV13 to TRBJ2-5, with a weak D call TRBD2 (6 bases). The germline CDR1 and CDR2 sequences are PRHDT and FYEKMQ (reference sequence). This CDR3 is built from 15 residues. V was cut by 0 bases and J by 5 bases, with 13 bases left in between. The CDR3 DNA reads TGTGCCAGCAGCTTAGGGGGTGGGGACTTGGAGACCCAGTACTTC. Amino acid sequence: CASSLGGGDLETQYF. The full variable domain, completed using reference TRBV13 and TRBJ2-5, is AAGVIQSPRHLIKEKRETATLKCYPIPRHDTVYWYQQGPGQDPQFLISFYEKMQSDKGSIPDRFSAQQFSDYHSELNMSSLELGDSALYFCASSLGGGDLETQYFGPGTRLLVL.